This TCR beta chain was observed in a study of blood T cell repertoires in COVID-19. Across the study: Italy, Spain and the United States were the sources of the convalescent and acute COVID-19 samples. PBMCs, B-cell-depleted T cells, or T cells were the source of the cDNA or gDNA that made up the material.

The CDR3 is made up of 14 amino acids. V lost 5 bases, J lost 9 bases, and 14 bases lay in between. In germline, CDR1 is SEHNR, CDR2 FQNEAQ (reference sequence). Per the study methods: Nucleated cell number was recorded as an estimate derived from reference gene primer amplification. The protocol was immunoSEQ multiplex PCR, while the TCRdb copy is restricted to in-frame clones and leaves out a portion. Clone size and the V and J calls come from that table; the DNA yielded D and trimming. The sample holds some 69,000 clones, roughly 82% seen once. This clonotype was sampled from a woman aged 60-70 years with acute or convalescent COVID-19. This chain uses TRBV7-9 with TRBJ1-6, with D perhaps matching TRBD1 (6 bases). Sequenced input: peripheral blood. DNA for the CDR3: TGTGCCAGCAGCAGTACAGGGTTTCGTTCACCCCTCCACTTT. It translates to CASSSTGFRSPLHF.